This T cell receptor (beta chain) was sequenced for a study of T-cell memory formation after mild COVID-19. Study-level findings and limits: Cross-reactive memory apparently joined, as some responding clones appeared in pre-infection memory.

V was trimmed by 8 bases and J by 4 bases, leaving 20 bases between them. The CDR3 length is 15 residues. Germline assignment: CDR1 MDHEN and CDR2 SYDVKM. MiXCR, applied by TCRdb to the 5' RACE reads, yields one record per CDR3 protein. Of approximately 5,000 distinct CDR3 sequences in the sample, 20% to 25% were seen once. By frequency in the sample, this clonotype is medium-sized. The target antigen is unknown. This sequence originates from an adult who had mild COVID-19 (a few samples of this study predate the infection). Cell type and time point are not known. The source material was PBMCs or a T cell subset sorted from them (not recorded which). The gene calls are TRBV28 and TRBJ1-2; maybe TRBD1 (6 bases). CDR3 nucleotide sequence: TGTGCCAGCCCCCACCGGGACAACATCCCCTATGGCTACACCTTC. The encoded protein is CASPHRDNIPYGYTF.